This note documents a single TCR beta chain sequence. The CDR3 length is 13 residues. Germline-derived CDR1 and CDR2 are SQVTM and ANQGSEA. This sample is part of a study of T cells expressing NK-cell markers. TCRdb reanalyzed the 5' RACE reads and collapses them to one entry per CDR3 protein, without DNA. The listing contains roughly 150,000 distinct CDR3 sequences. This receptor was taken from a man between 18 and 69 years old in good health. Source material: blood T cells: a sorted CD56 or NKG2C T cell subset, CD4+ or CD8+ T cells, or bulk PBMC T cells (not recorded which). The chain is built from TRBV29-1 and TRBJ1-1. CDR3 residues: CSVFWTQRAEAFF. The whole variable domain, remainder taken from reference TRBV29-1 and TRBJ1-1, is SAVISQKPSRDICQRGTSLTIQCQVDSQVTMMFWYRQQPGQSLTLIATANQGSEATYESGFVIDKFPISRPNLTFSTLTVSNMSPEDSSIYLCSVFWTQRAEAFFGQGTRLTVV.